This T cell receptor (beta chain) is from a study of T-cell reconstitution after alpha-beta-depleted transplantation in children. TCRbeta library construction was performed incorporating unique molecular identifiers. TCRdb itself ran the PCR reads through MiXCR, one entry per CDR3 protein. The sample holds 240,000 or so distinct CDR3 sequences, 6.5% to 9% seen once. The study's findings and limits: One year post-transplant, T-cell counts and diversity were largely derived from T cells produced anew. The origin of alpha-beta T cells about two months after transplant was reportedly several hundred expanded graft clones. Surviving recipient cells, namely T cells and thymic progenitors, were the source of high day-60 TCRbeta diversity in some patients.

V lost 2 bases, J lost 6 bases, and 9 bases lay in between. The CDR3 consists of 13 residues. In germline, CDR1 is SGDLS, CDR2 YYNGEE. This clonotype was recorded at least ten times. Its antigen is unidentified. This sequence joins TRBV9 and TRBJ2-1; D call uncertain. The clonotype comes from a male patient between 5 and 17 years old who had a stem cell transplant for acute lymphoblastic leukemia, so the T cells may come from the graft donor. The sample consisted of PBMCs, mostly from graft donor cells, taken 180 days after TCRalphabeta/CD19-depleted stem cell transplant. The CDR3 reads CASSVVTPNEQFF. Here the CDR3 DNA reads TGTGCCAGCAGCGTCGTTACCCCCAATGAGCAGTTCTTC. The entire variable domain, with the rest obtained from reference TRBV9 and TRBJ2-1, is as follows: DSGVTQTPKHLITATGQRVTLRCSPRSGDLSVYWYQQSLDQGLQFLIQYYNGEERAKGNILERFSAQQFPDLHSELNLSSLELGDSALYFCASSVVTPNEQFFGPGTRLTVL.